The entry below describes one T cell receptor (beta chain). What it binds is unknown. The record originates from a study of T cell responses to AZD1222 COVID-19 vaccine. Study-level findings and limits: None of the repertoires were sampled until the peak T cell response had passed. Two AZD1222 administrations were followed by greater Spike-specific TCR breadth and depth. White British donors predominated, females outnumbered males, and clonal diversity was possibly underestimated.

Second doses were pooled across both intervals (about 4 or about 12 weeks). This table comes from immunoSEQ multiplex PCR, and its TCRdb copy is limited to in-frame clones, with some not included. Of about 110,000 clones in the sample, roughly 86% were seen once. CDR1 and CDR2 from the germline V gene are SGHTA and FQGNSA. V lost 2 bases, J lost 2 bases, and 10 bases lay in between. The CDR3 is made up of 14 amino acids. Here the sequenced sample was peripheral blood, taken 28 days after the second AZD1222 dose. The genes are TRBV7-2 and TRBJ2-7, with D unresolved. The TCR comes from an adult who received the AZD1222 COVID-19 vaccine. In DNA form, the CDR3 reads TGTGCCAGCAGCTTAAACCAGAAAACCTACGAGCAGTACTTC. This codes for CASSLNQKTYEQYF. Drawing the rest from reference TRBV7-2 and TRBJ2-7, the complete variable domain is GAGVSQSPSNKVTEKGKDVELRCDPISGHTALYWYRQSLGQGLEFLIYFQGNSAPDKSGLPSDRFSAERTGGSVSTLTIQRTQQEDSAVYLCASSLNQKTYEQYFGPGTRLTVT.